The T cell receptor (beta chain) described here comes from a study of cytotoxic CD8 clonotypes in ibrutinib-treated CLL. Background on the study: Responses: roughly 24 partial, 2 complete; after median roughly 68 months, roughly 15 stayed remitted, around twelve progressed. An average of around 260,000 productive templates and 94,082 productive rearrangements was obtained per sample.

Trimming removed 5 bases from V and 6 bases from J; junction bases left unmatched: 8. The germline V gene encodes CDR1 MNHNS and CDR2 SASEGT. The CDR3 runs to 14 residues. The assay was immunoSEQ multiplex PCR, and TCRdb's table has in-frame clones only and misses some. The table shows 25,000 to 35,000 clones, with roughly 60% occurring only once. The chain has TRBV6-1 and TRBJ2-3; 7 bases match TRBD2. The TCR comes from a human donor with chronic lymphocytic leukemia. The sample was PBMCs, taken before ibrutinib treatment. The DNA for the CDR3 is TGTGCCAGCAGTCCCTACGGGGGAGGGGATACGCAGTATTTT. Translating gives CASSPYGGGDTQYF.